Below, 6 T cell receptor beta chains from the same sample are listed, as sequenced in a study of blood T cell repertoires in COVID-19. Profiled with immunoSEQ multiplex PCR; TCRdb holds only in-frame clones, not every one. The data contain 170,000 or so clones, 80% of them singletons. Sequences were obtained from peripheral blood. These TCRs come from a man in his 70s with active or convalescent COVID-19.

The genes are TRBV6-2 or TRBV6-3 and TRBJ2-1, with 8 bases lining up with TRBD1. The germline V gene has CDR1 MNHEY and CDR2 SVGEGT. The CDR3 totals 17 residues. Losses at the gene ends were 6 bases for V and 6 bases for J; bases not matched to a gene: 16. CDR3 in amino acids: CASSPGPGQGNGNEQFF. CDR3 in DNA: TGTGCCAGCAGCCCTGGCCCCGGACAGGGTAATGGCAATGAGCAGTTCTTC.

This clone was detected a few times. V gene TRBV23-1 combines with J gene TRBJ2-7; 10 bases are shared with TRBD2. TRBV23-1 is placed among ORFs of uncertain function. The CDR3 consists of 13 residues. After removal of 8 bases from V and 3 bases from J, the junction contained 4 bases not matched to a gene. CDR3 DNA sequence: TGCGCCAGCGGGACTAGCGTGAGCTACGAGCAGTACTTC. Translating gives CASGTSVSYEQYF.

This clone appeared a few times. The rearrangement links TRBV10-2 to TRBJ1-1; D gene unclear. Germline V CDR1 and CDR2: WSHSY, SAAADI. V was shortened by 8 bases and J by 5 bases, with 9 bases between the two germline ends. The CDR3 sequence is 11 residues long. The CDR3 DNA reads as TGCGCCAGCCGCCAACGGACTGAAGCTTTCTTT. It specifies CASRQRTEAFF.

The chain recombines TRBV30 with TRBJ1-1; 7 bases agree with TRBD1. J gave up 0 bases and V 5 bases, and 6 bases lay outside the gene matches. From germline, CDR1 is GTSNPN and CDR2 SVGIG (reference sequence). This CDR3 is built from 14 residues. In nucleotides, the CDR3 is TGTGCCTGGGGGCGGGACAGACTGAACACTGAAGCTTTCTTT. Translating gives CAWGRDRLNTEAFF. Combining the CDR3 with reference TRBV30 and TRBJ1-1 gives the whole variable domain SQTIHQWPATLVQPVGSPLSLECTVEGTSNPNLYWYRQAAGRGLQLLFYSVGIGQISSEVPQNLSASRPQDRQFILSSKKLLLSDSGFYLCAWGRDRLNTEAFFGQGTRLTVV.

The chain recombines TRBV24-1 with TRBJ1-1; 9 bases are a match to TRBD1. This CDR3 contains 13 residues. The trim removed 10 bases at V and 5 bases at J, leaving 7 bases unmatched. Germline CDR1 is KGHDR and CDR2 is SFDVKD. The CDR3 coding sequence is TGTGCCACACAAAGGACAGGGGATACTGAAGCTTTCTTT. As protein: CATQRTGDTEAFF.

The V and J genes are TRBV7-9 and TRBJ2-7; 7 nucleotides agree with TRBD1. This CDR3 region has 13 residues. Looked up from germline, CDR1 is SEHNR and CDR2 is FQNEAQ (reference sequence). V lost 7 bases to trimming and J lost 6 bases; unmatched junction nucleotides: 9. The CDR3 bases are TGTGCCAGCAAGGACAGGCTCGGTGGCGAGCAGTACTTC. It is translated as CASKDRLGGEQYF.